This T cell receptor (beta chain) derives from a study of control samples from healthy donors and cancer patients. Here immunoSEQ multiplex PCR was the method, and the copy in TCRdb shows in-frame clones only, minus some. The sample includes 84,000 or so clones, 91% of them seen just once. V was trimmed by 0 bases and J by 8 bases, leaving 13 bases between them. Germline V gives CDR1 SEHNR, CDR2 FQNEAQ (reference sequence). This CDR3 has 14 residues. The sequencing sample was made of blood. The receptor comes from a man aged 50-60 years in good health. V and J are TRBV7-9 and TRBJ1-1; tentatively, D is TRBD1 (6 bases). CDR3 amino acids: CASSLAGASEEAFF. CDR3 DNA sequence: TGTGCCAGCAGCTTAGCGGGGGCCTCCGAGGAAGCTTTCTTT.